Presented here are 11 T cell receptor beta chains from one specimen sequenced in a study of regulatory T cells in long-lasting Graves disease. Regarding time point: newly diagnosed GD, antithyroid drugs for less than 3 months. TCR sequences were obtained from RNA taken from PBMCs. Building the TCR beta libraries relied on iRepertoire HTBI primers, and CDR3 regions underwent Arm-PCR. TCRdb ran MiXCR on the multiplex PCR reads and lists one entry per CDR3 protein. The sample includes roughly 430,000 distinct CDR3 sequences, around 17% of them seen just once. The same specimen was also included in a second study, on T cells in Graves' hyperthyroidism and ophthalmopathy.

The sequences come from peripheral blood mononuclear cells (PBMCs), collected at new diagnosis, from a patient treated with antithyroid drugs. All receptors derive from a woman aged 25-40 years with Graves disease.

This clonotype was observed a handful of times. In DNA, the CDR3 is TGCAGCGCCCAGCGCGGCTCACCCTACAATGAGCAGTTCTTC. This encodes CSAQRGSPYNEQFF. The chain employs TRBV29-1 and TRBJ2-1; D gene unclear. V was shortened by 7 bases and J by 2 bases, with 15 bases between the two germline ends. CDR1 and CDR2 from the germline V gene are SQVTM and ANQGSEA. The CDR3 contains 14 residues.

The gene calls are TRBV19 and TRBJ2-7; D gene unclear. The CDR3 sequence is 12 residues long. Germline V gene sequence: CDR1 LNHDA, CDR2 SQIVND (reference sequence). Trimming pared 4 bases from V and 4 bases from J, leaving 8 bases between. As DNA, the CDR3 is TGTGCCAGTAGTACCGAAGGGTACGAGCAGTACTTC. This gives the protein CASSTEGYEQYF.

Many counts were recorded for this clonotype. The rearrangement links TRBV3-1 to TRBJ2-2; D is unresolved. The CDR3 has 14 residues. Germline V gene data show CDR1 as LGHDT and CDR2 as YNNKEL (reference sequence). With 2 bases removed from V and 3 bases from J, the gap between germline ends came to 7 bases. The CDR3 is CASSQNQHTGELFF. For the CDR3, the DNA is TGTGCCAGCAGCCAAAACCAGCACACCGGGGAGCTGTTTTTT.

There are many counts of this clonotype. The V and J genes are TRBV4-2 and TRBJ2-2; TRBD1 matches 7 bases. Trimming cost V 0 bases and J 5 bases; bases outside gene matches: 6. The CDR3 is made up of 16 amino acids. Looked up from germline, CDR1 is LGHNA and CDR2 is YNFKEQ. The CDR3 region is CASSQEAGGMTGELFF. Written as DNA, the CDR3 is TGTGCCAGCAGCCAAGAGGCAGGGGGTATGACCGGGGAGCTGTTTTTT.

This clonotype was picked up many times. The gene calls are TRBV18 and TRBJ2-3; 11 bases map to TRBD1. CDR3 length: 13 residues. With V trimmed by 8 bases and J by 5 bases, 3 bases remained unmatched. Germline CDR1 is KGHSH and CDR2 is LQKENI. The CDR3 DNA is TGTGCCAGCCGGACAGGGGGCAGAGATACGCAGTATTTT. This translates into CASRTGGRDTQYF.

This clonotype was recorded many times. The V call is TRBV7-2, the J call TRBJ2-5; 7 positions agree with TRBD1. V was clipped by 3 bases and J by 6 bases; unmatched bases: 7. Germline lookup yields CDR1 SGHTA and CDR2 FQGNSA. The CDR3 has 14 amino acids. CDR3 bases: TGTGCCAGCAGCTTCGACAGGGTCGTACAGACCCAGTACTTC. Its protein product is CASSFDRVVQTQYF. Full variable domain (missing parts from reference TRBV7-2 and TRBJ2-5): GAGVSQSPSNKVTEKGKDVELRCDPISGHTALYWYRQSLGQGLEFLIYFQGNSAPDKSGLPSDRFSAERTGGSVSTLTIQRTQQEDSAVYLCASSFDRVVQTQYFGPGTRLLVL.

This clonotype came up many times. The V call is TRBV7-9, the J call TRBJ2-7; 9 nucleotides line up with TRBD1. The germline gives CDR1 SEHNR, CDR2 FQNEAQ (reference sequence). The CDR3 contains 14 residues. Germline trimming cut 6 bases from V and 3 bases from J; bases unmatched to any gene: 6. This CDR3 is CASSWTGAYYEQYF. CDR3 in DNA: TGTGCCAGCAGTTGGACAGGGGCTTACTACGAGCAGTACTTC.

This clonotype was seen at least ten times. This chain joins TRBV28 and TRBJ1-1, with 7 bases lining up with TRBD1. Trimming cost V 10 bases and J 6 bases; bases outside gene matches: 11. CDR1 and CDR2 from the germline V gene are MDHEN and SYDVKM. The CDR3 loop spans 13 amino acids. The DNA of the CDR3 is TGTGCCACCGTGGGAAGGGGGCTGGCTGAAGCTTTCTTT. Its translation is CATVGRGLAEAFF.

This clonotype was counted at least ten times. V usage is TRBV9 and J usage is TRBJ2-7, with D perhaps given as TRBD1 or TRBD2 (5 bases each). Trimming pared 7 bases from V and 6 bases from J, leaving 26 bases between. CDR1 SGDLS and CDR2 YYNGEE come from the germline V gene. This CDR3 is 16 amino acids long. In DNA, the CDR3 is TGTGCCAGCTCACCCGGGGAGACAGTCCTCGCTCTCGAGCAGTACTTC. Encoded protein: CASSPGETVLALEQYF.

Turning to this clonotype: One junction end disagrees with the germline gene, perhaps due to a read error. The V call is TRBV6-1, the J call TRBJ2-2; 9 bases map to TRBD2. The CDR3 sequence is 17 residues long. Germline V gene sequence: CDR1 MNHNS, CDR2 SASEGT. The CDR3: CASMKSTSGRYTGGLFF. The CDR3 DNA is TGTGCCAGCATGAAATCCACAAGCGGGAGGTACACCGGGGGGCTGTTTTTT.

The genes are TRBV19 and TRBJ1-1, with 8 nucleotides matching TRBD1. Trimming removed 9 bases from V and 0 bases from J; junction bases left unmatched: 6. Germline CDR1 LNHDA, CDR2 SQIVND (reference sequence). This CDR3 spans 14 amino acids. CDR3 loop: CASRTGPMNTEAFF. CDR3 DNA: TGTGCCAGCCGGACAGGGCCCATGAACACTGAAGCTTTCTTT.